Listed below are T cell receptor beta chains from one sample, sequenced in a study of Ad26.COV2.S vaccination and SARS-CoV-2 variants. Clones were sequenced by immunoSEQ multiplex PCR, and TCRdb holds only the in-frame ones, with some missing. The profile covers around 300,000 clones, with 86% appearing a single time and around 10% taken by the ten largest. The specimen comprised peripheral blood, sampled in a trial of Ad26.COV2.S vaccine versus placebo. The receptors stem from a person aged 18 to 65 who received the Ad26.COV2.S COVID-19 vaccine or a placebo. Both conserved end residues are part of each CDR3. A D gene is named only where the DNA matches it firmly. For some rows the clone size is stated as once, few or many, or as a class when expanded; others skip it.

TRBV7-2	TRBJ2-1	TRBD2	.	CASSSGLAVGSLFF	TGTGCCAGCAGCTCGGGACTAGCGGTGGGATCCCTGTTCTTC
TRBV28	TRBJ1-1	.	.	CASSYPSSTAFF	TGTGCCAGCAGCTATCCCTCTTCAACGGCTTTCTTT
TRBV19	TRBJ1-2	TRBD1	once	CASLPPQAGGDYGYTF	TGTGCCAGTCTCCCGCCCCAGGCAGGGGGCGACTATGGCTACACCTTC
TRBV4-3	TRBJ2-7	.	.	CASSQLDGSNEQYF	TGCGCCAGCAGCCAACTGGACGGAAGCAACGAGCAGTACTTC
TRBV4-2	TRBJ1-5	.	few	CASSPTTGNQPQHF	TGTGCCAGCAGCCCCACTACGGGGAATCAGCCCCAGCATTTT
TRBV29-1	TRBJ2-7	.	.	CSVEGPSSYEQYF	TGCAGCGTTGAAGGGCCGAGCTCCTACGAGCAGTACTTC
TRBV9	TRBJ2-2	TRBD2	.	CASSSRLAANTGELFF	TGTGCCAGCAGCTCCCGACTAGCAGCGAACACCGGGGAGCTGTTTTTT
TRBV9	TRBJ1-1	.	.	CASSGGVLAEAFF	TGTGCCAGCAGCGGGGGCGTTCTTGCTGAAGCTTTCTTT
TRBV27	TRBJ1-1	TRBD1	.	CASSESQGAPEAFF	TGTGCCAGCAGTGAGTCACAGGGGGCTCCTGAAGCTTTCTTT
TRBV27	TRBJ1-5	.	.	CASSFSDSPNQPQHF	TGTGCCAGCAGTTTTTCCGACAGCCCAAATCAGCCCCAGCATTTT
TRBV30	TRBJ2-7	TRBD1	few	CAWSKSRDRDHEQYF	TGTGCCTGGAGTAAGTCCCGGGACAGGGACCACGAGCAGTACTTC
TRBV28	TRBJ2-7	.	.	CASSLFTGNHEQYF	TGTGCCAGCAGTTTATTCACAGGGAACCACGAGCAGTACTTC
TRBV2	TRBJ1-5	TRBD1	.	CASSEGTGGNQPQHF	TGTGCCAGCAGTGAAGGGACAGGAGGTAATCAGCCCCAGCATTTT
TRBV18	TRBJ2-1	TRBD2	once	CASSPRTGGYSYNEQFF	TGTGCCAGCTCACCGAGAACGGGGGGTTACTCCTACAATGAGCAGTTCTTC
TRBV4-1	TRBJ1-1	TRBD1	.	CASSPGLGGPEAFF	TGCGCCAGCAGCCCCGGACTAGGGGGCCCTGAAGCTTTCTTT
TRBV7-3	TRBJ2-1	TRBD2	.	CASSLGPAGINEQFF	TGTGCCAGCAGCTTAGGCCCAGCGGGAATCAATGAGCAGTTCTTC
TRBV5-1	TRBJ1-6	.	.	CASSLDTQGSNSPLHF	TGCGCCAGCAGCTTGGACACGCAGGGGAGCAATTCACCCCTCCACTTT
TRBV14	TRBJ1-1	TRBD1	.	CASSQEGRGREAFF	TGTGCCAGCAGCCAAGAGGGCAGGGGGCGTGAAGCTTTCTTT
TRBV5-1	TRBJ2-7	TRBD1	.	CASSLGDRDTYEQYF	TGCGCCAGCAGCTTGGGGGACAGGGATACTTACGAGCAGTACTTC
TRBV27	TRBJ1-1	.	.	CASSFWGGEQTEAFF	TGTGCCAGCAGTTTTTGGGGGGGGGAGCAGACTGAAGCTTTCTTT
TRBV9	TRBJ2-7	.	.	CASSVAGSGYEQYF	TGTGCCAGCAGCGTGGCAGGGTCAGGGTACGAGCAGTACTTC
TRBV4-3	TRBJ1-2	TRBD1	.	CASSPRTGGPLTNGYTF	TGCGCCAGCAGCCCCCGGACAGGGGGCCCCTTAACGAATGGCTACACCTTC
TRBV7-9	TRBJ2-7	.	few	CASSLAGLEQYF	TGTGCCAGCAGCTTAGCGGGGCTCGAGCAGTACTTC
TRBV14	TRBJ1-1	TRBD1	few	CASSPAGTGRKGAFF	TGTGCCAGCAGTCCTGCGGGGACAGGGAGAAAAGGAGCTTTCTTT
TRBV12-3/TRBV12-4	TRBJ1-4	.	.	CASNPRGYEKLFF	TGTGCCAGCAACCCTAGGGGCTACGAAAAACTGTTTTTT
TRBV5-1	TRBJ2-5	.	.	CASSPADRQETQYF	TGCGCCAGCAGCCCCGCCGACAGACAAGAGACCCAGTACTTC
TRBV5-5	TRBJ1-2	.	.	CASSLALGHGYTF	TGTGCCAGCAGCTTGGCGCTGGGCCATGGCTACACCTTC
TRBV6-6	TRBJ1-1	.	few	CASSYRTGRLNTEAFF	TGTGCCAGCAGTTATAGGACCGGCCGACTGAACACTGAAGCTTTCTTT
TRBV10-3	TRBJ2-7	.	.	CAIRPMGAIYEQYF	TGTGCCATCAGACCAATGGGGGCTATCTACGAGCAGTACTTC
TRBV24-1	TRBJ2-1	TRBD2	.	CATSDPFSGTTLNEQFF	TGTGCCACCAGTGATCCTTTTTCCGGGACTACCTTAAATGAGCAGTTCTTC
TRBV4-3	TRBJ2-1	.	.	CASSPQSPGFSDNEQFF	TGCGCCAGCAGCCCCCAAAGTCCCGGTTTTAGTGATAATGAGCAGTTCTTC
TRBV6-2/TRBV6-3	TRBJ2-3	TRBD2	.	CASSFGLVGTDTQYF	TGTGCCAGCAGCTTCGGACTAGTCGGCACAGATACGCAGTATTTT
TRBV27	TRBJ2-7	.	.	CASSWVGGSQYF	TGTGCCAGCAGTTGGGTGGGTGGCAGTCAGTACTTC
TRBV5-6	TRBJ1-5	TRBD1	once	CASSGPGQSNQPQHF	TGTGCCAGCAGCGGCCCGGGACAGAGCAATCAGCCCCAGCATTTT
TRBV3-1/TRBV3-2	TRBJ2-7	.	.	CASSHYPGSYEQYF	TGTGCCAGCAGCCATTATCCGGGCTCCTACGAGCAGTACTTC
TRBV5-8	TRBJ2-3	.	.	CASSFGTAPGTDTQYF	TGTGCCAGCAGCTTCGGAACAGCTCCTGGCACAGATACGCAGTATTTT
TRBV30	TRBJ2-5	TRBD2	.	CAWSVLAGEKGGQYF	TGTGCCTGGAGTGTACTAGCGGGAGAAAAAGGGGGCCAGTACTTC
TRBV3-1/TRBV3-2	TRBJ2-1	TRBD2	.	CASSPRTSGFSYNEQFF	TGTGCCAGCAGCCCCCGGACTAGCGGGTTCTCCTACAATGAGCAGTTCTTC
TRBV19	TRBJ2-1	.	.	CASTRGRGPYNEQFF	TGTGCCAGTACCAGAGGTAGAGGACCCTACAATGAGCAGTTCTTC
TRBV25-1	TRBJ1-1	.	.	CASSEYSGVGSTEAFF	TGTGCCAGCAGTGAATATTCAGGGGTTGGGAGCACTGAAGCTTTCTTT
TRBV28	TRBJ2-4	.	.	CASSRTRPSGVKNIQYF	TGTGCCAGCAGCCGAACCAGGCCCTCAGGGGTCAAAAACATTCAGTACTTC
TRBV5-4	TRBJ2-1	.	.	CASSLPRLDIYNEQFF	TGTGCCAGCAGCCTACCCAGGCTAGATATCTACAATGAGCAGTTCTTC
TRBV21-1	TRBJ1-2	.	.	CADSRRGRVGYTF	TGTGCCGATTCGAGACGGGGCAGGGTTGGCTACACCTTC
TRBV28	TRBJ1-2	.	.	CASSLRQLYGYTF	TGTGCCAGCAGTTTGAGGCAGCTCTATGGCTACACCTTC
TRBV7-9	TRBJ2-7	.	.	CASSFPAGEEQYF	TGTGCCAGCAGCTTCCCGGCAGGGGAAGAGCAGTACTTC
TRBV21-1	TRBJ2-7	.	.	CASSKDLAATYEQYF	TGTGCCAGCAGCAAAGACTTAGCGGCCACCTACGAGCAGTACTTC
TRBV27	TRBJ2-5	TRBD2	once	CASSLSSSGRRETQYF	TGTGCCAGCAGTTTATCCAGTAGCGGGAGACGAGAGACCCAGTACTTC
TRBV6-5	TRBJ1-2	.	once	CASSPEIVPSYGYTF	TGTGCCAGCAGTCCTGAGATTGTACCGAGTTATGGCTACACCTTC
TRBV14	TRBJ1-1	.	.	CASSQGGNTEAFF	TGTGCCAGCAGCCAAGGTGGAAACACTGAAGCTTTCTTT
TRBV9	TRBJ2-7	TRBD1	.	CASKEDRDYEQYF	TGTGCCAGCAAGGAGGACAGGGACTACGAGCAGTACTTC
TRBV7-9	TRBJ1-4	.	.	CASSSAGRREKLFF	TGTGCCAGCAGCTCCGCAGGGAGGAGAGAAAAACTGTTTTTT